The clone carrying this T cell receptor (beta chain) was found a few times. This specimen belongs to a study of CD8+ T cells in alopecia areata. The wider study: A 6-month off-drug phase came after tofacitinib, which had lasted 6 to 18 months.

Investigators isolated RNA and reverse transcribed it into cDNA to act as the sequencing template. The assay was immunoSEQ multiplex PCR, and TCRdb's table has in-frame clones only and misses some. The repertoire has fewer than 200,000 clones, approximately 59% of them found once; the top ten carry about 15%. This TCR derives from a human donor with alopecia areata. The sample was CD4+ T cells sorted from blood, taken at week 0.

DNA for the CDR3: TGTGCCAGCAGTGCTCGGGCCTCGACGGGGCTTACGCAGTATTTT. Amino acid sequence: CASSARASTGLTQYF. The gene calls are TRBV6-5 and TRBJ2-3; D is perhaps TRBD1 or TRBD2 (5 bases each). This CDR3 is 15 amino acids long. The V and J ends lost 5 bases and 8 bases respectively, with 20 bases between them. CDR1 is MNHEY, CDR2 SVGAGI, per germline.